This TCR beta chain was recorded in a study of blood T cell repertoires in COVID-19. The ends were cut back, 4 bases at V and 2 bases at J, with 12 bases in the middle. Germline-derived CDR1 and CDR2 are MNHEY and SVGAGI. This CDR3 has 15 amino acids. TCRdb keeps only in-frame clones here, not all; method: immunoSEQ multiplex PCR. The table records around 160,000 clones, 80% to 90% of them present only once. V usage is TRBV6-5 and J usage is TRBJ1-5, with D maybe TRBD1 (6 bases). Sequencing used peripheral blood. This TCR was sampled from a human donor in a cohort sampled during active COVID-19. The CDR3 DNA reads TGTGCCAGCAGTTCAACGGACAGCGGCAATCAGCCCCAGCATTTT. Encoded protein: CASSSTDSGNQPQHF.